This entry describes one TCR beta chain. Antigen specificity is unknown. The sample originates from a study of siplizumab effects on memory and regulatory T cells. Findings and caveats of the study: Naive T cells appeared more diverse than memory cells and seemed to be major alloresponse contributors. Alloreactive sequences whose origin lay in unstimulated CD4+ memory cells were significantly reduced by siplizumab. On average, approximately 70% of mappable alloreactive CD4+ clones were Treg-derived under siplizumab, against 25% to 30% in controls. Naive-or-memory phenotypes were unassignable for roughly 80-97% of proliferating CD4+ or CD8+ clones.

From germline, CDR1 is LNHDA and CDR2 SQIVND (reference sequence). CDR3 length: 15 amino acids. The ends were cut back, 3 bases at V and 0 bases at J, with 8 bases in the middle. Generated by immunoSEQ multiplex PCR, the TCRdb table keeps only in-frame clones and is missing some. The sample lists approximately 100,000 clones; approximately 90% were seen once. The TCR originated in a human donor in good health. V is TRBV19 and J is TRBJ1-4; the D gene is possibly TRBD1 (5 bases). Sequencing was carried out using Tregs sorted from blood. CDR3 DNA: TGTGCCAGTAGTATTGGGGGAACAACTAATGAAAAACTGTTTTTT. Its protein product is CASSIGGTTNEKLFF.